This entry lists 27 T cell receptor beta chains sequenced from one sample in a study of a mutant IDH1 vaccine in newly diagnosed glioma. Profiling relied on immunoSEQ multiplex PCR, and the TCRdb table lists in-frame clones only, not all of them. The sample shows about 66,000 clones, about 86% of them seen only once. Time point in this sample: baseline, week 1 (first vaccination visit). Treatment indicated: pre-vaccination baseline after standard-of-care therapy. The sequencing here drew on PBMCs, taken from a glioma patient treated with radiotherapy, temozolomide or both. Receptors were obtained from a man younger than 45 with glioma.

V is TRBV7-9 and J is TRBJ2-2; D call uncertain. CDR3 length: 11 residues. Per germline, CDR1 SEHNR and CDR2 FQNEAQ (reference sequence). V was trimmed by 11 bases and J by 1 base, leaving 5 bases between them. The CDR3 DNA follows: TGTGCCGGCGAGAACACCGGGGAGCTGTTTTTT. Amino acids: CAGENTGELFF.

Here the CDR3 DNA reads TGTGCCAGCAGTTACGGAGGCAATCAGCCCCAGCATTTT. Translation: CASSYGGNQPQHF. V usage is TRBV6-6 and J usage is TRBJ1-5; D not resolved. With 2 bases removed from V and 2 bases from J, the gap between germline ends came to 4 bases. From germline, CDR1 is MNHNY and CDR2 SVGAGI (reference sequence). This CDR3 spans 13 amino acids.

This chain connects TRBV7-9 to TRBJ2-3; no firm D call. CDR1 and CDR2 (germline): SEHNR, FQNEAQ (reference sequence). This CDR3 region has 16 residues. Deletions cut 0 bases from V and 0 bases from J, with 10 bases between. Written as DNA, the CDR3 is TGTGCCAGCAGCTTAGCGGTCAAAACTAGCACAGATACGCAGTATTTT. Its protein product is CASSLAVKTSTDTQYF.

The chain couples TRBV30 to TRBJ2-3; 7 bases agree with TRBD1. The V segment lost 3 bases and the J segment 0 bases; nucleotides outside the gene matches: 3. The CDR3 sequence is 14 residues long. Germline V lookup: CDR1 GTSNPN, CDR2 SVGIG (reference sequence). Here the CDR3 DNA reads TGTGCCTGGAGACTAGGGGGCAGCACAGATACGCAGTATTTT. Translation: CAWRLGGSTDTQYF.

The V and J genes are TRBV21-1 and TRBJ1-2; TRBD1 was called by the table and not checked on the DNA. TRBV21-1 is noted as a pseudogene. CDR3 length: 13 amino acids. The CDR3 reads CASSAQGQPGYTF. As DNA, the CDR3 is TGTGCCAGCAGCGCCCAGGGACAGCCCGGCTACACCTTC.

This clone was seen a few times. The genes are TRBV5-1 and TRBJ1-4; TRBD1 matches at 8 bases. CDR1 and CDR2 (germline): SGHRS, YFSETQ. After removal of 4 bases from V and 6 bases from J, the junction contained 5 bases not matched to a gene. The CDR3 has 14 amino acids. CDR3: CASSPGQGHEKLFF. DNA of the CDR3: TGCGCCAGCAGCCCTGGACAGGGACATGAAAAACTGTTTTTT.

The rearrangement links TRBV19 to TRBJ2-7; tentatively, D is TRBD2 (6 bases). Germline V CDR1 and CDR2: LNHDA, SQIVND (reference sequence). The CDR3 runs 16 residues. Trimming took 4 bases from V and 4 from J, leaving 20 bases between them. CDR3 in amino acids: CASSSPGDFPTYEQYF. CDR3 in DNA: TGTGCCAGTAGTAGCCCCGGGGACTTTCCGACTTACGAGCAGTACTTC.

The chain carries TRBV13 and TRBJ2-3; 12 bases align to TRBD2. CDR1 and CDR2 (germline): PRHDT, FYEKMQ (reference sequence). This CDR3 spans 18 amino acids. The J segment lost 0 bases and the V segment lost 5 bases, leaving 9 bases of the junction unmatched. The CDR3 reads CASSTGRGLAGSTDTQYF. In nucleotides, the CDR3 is TGTGCCAGCAGCACCGGGCGGGGACTAGCGGGTAGCACAGATACGCAGTATTTT.

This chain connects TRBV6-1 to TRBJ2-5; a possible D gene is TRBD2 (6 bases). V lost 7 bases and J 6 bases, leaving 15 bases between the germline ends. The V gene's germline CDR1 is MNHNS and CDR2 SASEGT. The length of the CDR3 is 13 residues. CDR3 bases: TGTGCCAGCAATGGAGGGGCTGGGAAGACCCAGTACTTC. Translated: CASNGGAGKTQYF.

CDR3 nucleotides: TGCGCCAGCAGCCAATGGGGAGGGAAGACCTACGAGCAGTACTTC. As protein: CASSQWGGKTYEQYF. V usage is TRBV4-1 and J usage is TRBJ2-7; 7 bases align to TRBD2. Trimming cost V 2 bases and J 2 bases; bases outside gene matches: 6. CDR3 length: 15 amino acids. CDR1 is MGHRA, CDR2 YSYEKL, per germline.

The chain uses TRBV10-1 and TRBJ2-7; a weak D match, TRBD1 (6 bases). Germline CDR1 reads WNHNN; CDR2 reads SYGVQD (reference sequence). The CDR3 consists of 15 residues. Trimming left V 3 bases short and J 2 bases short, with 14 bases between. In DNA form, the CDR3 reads TGCGCCAGCAGTGAAGGAAGGACAGCTCCCTACGAGCAGTACTTC. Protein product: CASSEGRTAPYEQYF.

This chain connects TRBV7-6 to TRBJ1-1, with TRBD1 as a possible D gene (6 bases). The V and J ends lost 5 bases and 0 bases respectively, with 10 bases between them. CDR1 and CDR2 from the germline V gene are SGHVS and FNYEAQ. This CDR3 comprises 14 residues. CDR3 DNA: TGTGCCAGCAGCGCAGGGGCTATGAACACTGAAGCTTTCTTT. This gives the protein CASSAGAMNTEAFF.

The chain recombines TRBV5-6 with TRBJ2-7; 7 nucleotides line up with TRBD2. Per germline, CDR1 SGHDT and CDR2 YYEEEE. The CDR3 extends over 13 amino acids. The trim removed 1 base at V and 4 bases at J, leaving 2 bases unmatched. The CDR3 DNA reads TGTGCCAGCAGCTTGTACGGGGGGTACGAGCAGTACTTC. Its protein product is CASSLYGGYEQYF.

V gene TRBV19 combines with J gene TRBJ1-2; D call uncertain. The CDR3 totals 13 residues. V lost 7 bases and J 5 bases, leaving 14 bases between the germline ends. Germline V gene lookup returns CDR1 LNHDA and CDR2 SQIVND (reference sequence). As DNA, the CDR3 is TGTGCCAGTATGGTTTACGATGGATATGGCTACACCTTC. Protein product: CASMVYDGYGYTF.

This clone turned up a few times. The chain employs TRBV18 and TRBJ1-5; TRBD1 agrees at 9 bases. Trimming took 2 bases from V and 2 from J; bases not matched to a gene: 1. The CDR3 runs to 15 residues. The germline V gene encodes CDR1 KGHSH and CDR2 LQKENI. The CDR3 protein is CASSPGTGRNQPQHF. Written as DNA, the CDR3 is TGTGCCAGCTCACCAGGGACAGGGCGCAATCAGCCCCAGCATTTT.

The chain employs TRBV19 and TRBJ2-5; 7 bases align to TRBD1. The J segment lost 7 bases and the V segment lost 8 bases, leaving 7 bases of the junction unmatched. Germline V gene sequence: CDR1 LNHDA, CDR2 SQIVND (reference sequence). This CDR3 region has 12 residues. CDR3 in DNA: TGTGCCAGTTTGGACAGGTTCGGGACCCAGTACTTC. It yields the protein CASLDRFGTQYF.

CDR3 DNA sequence: TGTGCCAGCAGTGGCGGACAGGGGGTCGACGAGCAGTACTTC. Its translation is CASSGGQGVDEQYF. The chain links TRBV2 to TRBJ2-7; TRBD1 matches at 10 bases. The junction had 5 bases not matched to a gene; V was cut back by 4 bases and J by 5 bases. CDR1 is SNHLY, CDR2 FYNNEI, per germline. There are 14 residues in the CDR3.

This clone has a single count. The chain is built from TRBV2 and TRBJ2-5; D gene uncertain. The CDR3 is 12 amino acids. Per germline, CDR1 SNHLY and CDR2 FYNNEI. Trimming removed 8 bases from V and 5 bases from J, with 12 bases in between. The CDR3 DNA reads TGTGCCAGCTTCATCATTGGGGAGACCCAGTACTTC. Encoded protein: CASFIIGETQYF.

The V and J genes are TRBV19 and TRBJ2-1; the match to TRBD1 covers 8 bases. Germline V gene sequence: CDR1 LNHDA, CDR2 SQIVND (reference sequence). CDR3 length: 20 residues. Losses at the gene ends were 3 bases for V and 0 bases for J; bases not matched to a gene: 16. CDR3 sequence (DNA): TGTGCCAGTAGTATGCCTCCAGGGGGCGGTCGCTCTACCTCCTACAATGAGCAGTTCTTC. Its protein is CASSMPPGGGRSTSYNEQFF.

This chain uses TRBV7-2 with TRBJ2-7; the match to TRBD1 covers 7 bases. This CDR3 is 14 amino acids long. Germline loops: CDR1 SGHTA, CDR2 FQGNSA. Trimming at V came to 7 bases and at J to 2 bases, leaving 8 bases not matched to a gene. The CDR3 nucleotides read TGTGCCAGCAACGAACGGGACAGCCCCTACGAGCAGTACTTC. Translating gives CASNERDSPYEQYF.

CDR3 coding DNA: TGTGCCAGCAGCGAAGGAGGGGAGCTGTTTTTT. Translation gives CASSEGGELFF. The gene calls are TRBV7-9 and TRBJ2-2; D remains ambiguous. Germline V gene data show CDR1 as SEHNR and CDR2 as FQNEAQ (reference sequence). Trimming left V 5 bases short and J 8 bases short, with 6 bases between. This CDR3 is built from 11 residues.

The CDR3 coding sequence is TGTGCCAGCAGTGACACGCGGGTCGAGCAGTACTTC. Translating it yields CASSDTRVEQYF. The rearrangement links TRBV2 to TRBJ2-7; a weak D match, TRBD2 (5 bases). Germline V CDR1 and CDR2: SNHLY, FYNNEI. This CDR3 region has 12 residues. Trimming took 3 bases from V and 6 from J, leaving 9 bases between them.

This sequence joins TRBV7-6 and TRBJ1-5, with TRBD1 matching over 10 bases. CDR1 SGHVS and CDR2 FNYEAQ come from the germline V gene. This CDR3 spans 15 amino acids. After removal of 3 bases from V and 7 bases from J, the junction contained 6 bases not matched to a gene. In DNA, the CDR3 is TGTGCCAGCAGCTTCGGGACAGGGGTGAACCAGCCCCAGCATTTT. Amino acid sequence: CASSFGTGVNQPQHF. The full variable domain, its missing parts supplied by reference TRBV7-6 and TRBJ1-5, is GAGVSQSPRYKVTKRGQDVALRCDPISGHVSLYWYRQALGQGPEFLTYFNYEAQQDKSGLPNDRFSAERPEGSISTLTIQRTEQRDSAMYRCASSFGTGVNQPQHFGDGTRLSIL.

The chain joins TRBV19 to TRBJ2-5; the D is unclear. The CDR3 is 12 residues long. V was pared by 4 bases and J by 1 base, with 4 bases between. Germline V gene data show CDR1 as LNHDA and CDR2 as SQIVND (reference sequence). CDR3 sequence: CASSTSQETQYF. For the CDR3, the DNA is TGTGCCAGTAGTACCTCCCAAGAGACCCAGTACTTC. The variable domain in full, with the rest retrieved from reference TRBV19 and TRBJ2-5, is DGGITQSPKYLFRKEGQNVTLSCEQNLNHDAMYWYRQDPGQGLRLIYYSQIVNDFQKGDIAEGYSVSREKKESFPLTVTSAQKNPTAFYLCASSTSQETQYFGPGTRLLVL.

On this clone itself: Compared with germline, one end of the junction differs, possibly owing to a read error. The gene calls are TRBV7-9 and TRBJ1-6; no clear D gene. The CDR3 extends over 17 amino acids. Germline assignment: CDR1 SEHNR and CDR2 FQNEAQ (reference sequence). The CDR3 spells CASSLAVQLPYNLPLHF. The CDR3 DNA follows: TGTGCCAGCAGCTTAGCCGTACAGCTCCCCTATAATTTACCCCTCCACTTT.

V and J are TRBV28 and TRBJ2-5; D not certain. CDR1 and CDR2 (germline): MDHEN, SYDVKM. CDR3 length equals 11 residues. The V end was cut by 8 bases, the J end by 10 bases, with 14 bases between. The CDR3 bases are TGTGCCAGCGCCAACCGGCGTTTCCAGTACTTC. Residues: CASANRRFQYF.

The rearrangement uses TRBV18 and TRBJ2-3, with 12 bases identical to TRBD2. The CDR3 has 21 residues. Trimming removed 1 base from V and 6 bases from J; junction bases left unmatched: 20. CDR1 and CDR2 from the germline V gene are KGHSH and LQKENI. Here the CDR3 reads CASSPRIGLAGFMPSADTQYF. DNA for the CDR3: TGTGCCAGCTCACCACGGATAGGACTAGCGGGGTTTATGCCATCAGCCGATACGCAGTATTTT.